One sample yielded the 17 T cell receptor beta chains listed below, sequenced in a study of blood T cell repertoires in COVID-19. Clones were read by immunoSEQ multiplex PCR, and TCRdb kept only the in-frame ones, dropping some. Among more than 110,000 clones listed, approximately 85% were seen once. The sample comprised peripheral blood. The receptors were gathered from a man in his forties or fifties with acute or convalescent COVID-19.

The chain recombines TRBV10-3 with TRBJ1-1; possibly TRBD1 for D (6 bases). Trimming removed 2 bases from V and 4 bases from J, with 14 bases in between. The CDR3 runs to 15 residues. Germline V gene lookup returns CDR1 ENHRY and CDR2 SYGVKD. The CDR3 DNA reads TGTGCCATCAGTGAGACAGGGACCGGGCTCACTGAAGCTTTCTTT. This encodes CAISETGTGLTEAFF.

V gene TRBV10-3 combines with J gene TRBJ2-3; the match to TRBD2 covers 12 bases. Per the germline V gene, CDR1 is ENHRY and CDR2 is SYGVKD. This CDR3 comprises 19 residues. V lost 2 bases, J lost 5 bases, and 14 bases stayed unmatched. In DNA, the CDR3 is TGTGCCATCAGTGAGGGACTAGCGGGAATGAGGGGCGGGCAAGATACGCAGTATTTT. This translates into CAISEGLAGMRGGQDTQYF.

This chain joins TRBV3-1 (or the pseudogene TRBV3-2) and TRBJ2-2; unclear D gene. The germline V gene encodes CDR1 LGHDT and CDR2 YNNKEL (reference sequence). CDR3 length: 11 amino acids. The germline V and J ends were trimmed by 2 bases and 9 bases, with 4 bases remaining between them. CDR3 sequence: CASSQLRELFF. CDR3 DNA sequence: TGTGCCAGCAGCCAACTCCGGGAGCTGTTTTTT.

This chain uses TRBV5-1 with TRBJ2-7; 7 nucleotides match TRBD1. CDR3 length equals 15 residues. V lost 2 bases to trimming and J lost 6 bases; unmatched junction nucleotides: 11. CDR1 is SGHRS, CDR2 YFSETQ, per germline. The CDR3 DNA is TGCGCCAGCAGCTTACCGACAGGGTCATCAGGCGAGCAGTACTTC. Its translation: CASSLPTGSSGEQYF.

The J gene is TRBJ2-7, the V gene TRBV5-1; D is perhaps TRBD2 (6 bases). CDR3 length: 12 amino acids. Germline V gene data show CDR1 as SGHRS and CDR2 as YFSETQ. Trimming shortened V by 3 bases and J by 7 bases, and 11 bases separated the two germline ends. CDR3 region: CASSSGDSEQYF. Written as DNA, the CDR3 is TGCGCCAGCAGCTCGGGGGACTCGGAGCAGTACTTC.

This clone was counted a single time. The V gene is TRBV27, the J gene TRBJ2-7, with TRBD1 matching 9 bases. V dropped 6 bases and J dropped 3; count of bases not matched to a gene: 12. This CDR3 has 16 residues. Per germline, CDR1 MNHEY and CDR2 SMNVEV (reference sequence). CDR3 amino acids: CASRRPGTGNRYEQYF. The CDR3 bases are TGTGCCAGCAGGCGGCCCGGGACAGGGAACCGCTACGAGCAGTACTTC.

The gene calls are TRBV9 and TRBJ1-2; D is possibly TRBD1 (5 bases). This CDR3 region has 12 residues. With 0 bases removed from V and 10 bases from J, the gap between germline ends came to 10 bases. Per the germline V gene, CDR1 is SGDLS and CDR2 is YYNGEE. The CDR3 is CASSVGTRVYTF. As DNA, the CDR3 is TGTGCCAGCAGCGTAGGTACCAGGGTCTACACCTTC. Full variable domain (missing parts from reference TRBV9 and TRBJ1-2): DSGVTQTPKHLITATGQRVTLRCSPRSGDLSVYWYQQSLDQGLQFLIQYYNGEERAKGNILERFSAQQFPDLHSELNLSSLELGDSALYFCASSVGTRVYTFGSGTRLTVV.

The CDR3 sequence: CASSFLPGLGYGYTF. The CDR3 nucleotides are TGTGCCAGCAGTTTTCTCCCGGGGTTGGGGTATGGCTACACCTTC. The chain combines TRBV27 with TRBJ1-2; D ambiguous. The ends were cut back, 3 bases at V and 5 bases at J, with 16 bases in the middle. CDR3 length: 15 amino acids. Germline lookup yields CDR1 MNHEY and CDR2 SMNVEV (reference sequence).

The rearrangement links TRBV12-2 to TRBJ2-6; no check of the table's D call, TRBD2, against the DNA was made. TRBV12-2 is classified as a pseudogene. The CDR3 covers 15 residues. In DNA, the CDR3 is TGTGCAAGTCGCATGAGTCCCTCTGGGGCCAACGTCCTGACTTTC. Protein: CASRMSPSGANVLTF.

This chain links TRBV28 with TRBJ2-7; 14 bases align to TRBD2. The CDR3 runs to 16 residues. The trim removed 8 bases at V and 7 bases at J, leaving 13 bases unmatched. Germline values: CDR1 MDHEN, CDR2 SYDVKM. The DNA for the CDR3 is TGTGCCAGCTGCTCCCCCGGGGGACTAGCGGGAGTTGAGCAGTACTTC. Its translation is CASCSPGGLAGVEQYF.

The V and J genes are TRBV20-1 and TRBJ2-7; D unclear. The CDR3 consists of 13 residues. Trimming left V 3 bases short and J 0 bases short, with 9 bases between. Germline CDR1 reads DFQATT; CDR2 reads SNEGSKA (reference sequence). The CDR3 nucleotides read TGCAGTGCTAGTCCACGGGTCTCCTACGAGCAGTACTTC. It yields the protein CSASPRVSYEQYF.

Written as DNA, the CDR3 is TGTGCCAGCAGTTTACGGCTAGCGGGAGGCACAGATACGCAGTATTTT. Translation gives CASSLRLAGGTDTQYF. The chain uses TRBV27 and TRBJ2-3; the match to TRBD2 covers 10 bases. Looked up from germline, CDR1 is MNHEY and CDR2 is SMNVEV (reference sequence). The CDR3 is made up of 16 amino acids. Unmatched junction bases numbered 3, after V lost 2 bases and J lost 1 base.

The chain employs TRBV12-5 and TRBJ2-7, with D possibly matching TRBD1 (7 bases). CDR1 is LGHNT and CDR2 is FRNRAP in the germline V gene. The CDR3 extends over 16 amino acids. V was trimmed by 5 bases and J by 5 bases, leaving 22 bases between them. CDR3 residues: CASGLRDSSMSDEQYF. In DNA form, the CDR3 reads TGTGCTAGTGGTCTGCGGGACAGTTCTATGAGCGACGAGCAGTACTTC.

The V and J genes are TRBV19 and TRBJ2-5; a possible D gene is TRBD1 (6 bases). Germline values: CDR1 LNHDA, CDR2 SQIVND (reference sequence). V was clipped by 5 bases and J by 0 bases, with 10 bases between them. This CDR3 has 14 residues. This chain's CDR3 is CASSDTGNQETQYF. The CDR3 DNA is TGTGCCAGTAGTGACACAGGGAACCAAGAGACCCAGTACTTC. Complete variable domain (other parts from reference TRBV19 and TRBJ2-5): DGGITQSPKYLFRKEGQNVTLSCEQNLNHDAMYWYRQDPGQGLRLIYYSQIVNDFQKGDIAEGYSVSREKKESFPLTVTSAQKNPTAFYLCASSDTGNQETQYFGPGTRLLVL.

The V gene is TRBV9, the J gene TRBJ1-6; maybe TRBD1 (5 bases). The germline V gene has CDR1 SGDLS and CDR2 YYNGEE. V dropped 0 bases and J dropped 7 bases, with 14 bases sitting between them. This CDR3 is 16 amino acids long. CDR3 protein: CASSVGGGENNSPLHF. CDR3 DNA: TGTGCCAGCAGCGTAGGCGGGGGGGAGAACAATTCACCCCTCCACTTT.

The chain couples TRBV3-1 (or the pseudogene TRBV3-2) to TRBJ2-3; TRBD1 might be the D (5 bases). Germline CDR1 is LGHDT and CDR2 is YNNKEL (reference sequence). Trimming took 0 bases from V and 4 from J, leaving 5 bases between them. The CDR3 is 13 residues long. As DNA, the CDR3 is TGTGCCAGCAGCCAAGAAGGGGCAGATACGCAGTATTTT. Protein product: CASSQEGADTQYF.

The rearrangement joins TRBV29-1 to TRBJ1-1; D not resolved. This CDR3 is 12 amino acids long. Germline V gene sequence: CDR1 SQVTM, CDR2 ANQGSEA. Trimming pared 3 bases from V and 2 bases from J, leaving 7 bases between. The CDR3 sequence: CSVDFVNTEAFF. DNA for the CDR3: TGCAGCGTTGATTTCGTAAACACTGAAGCTTTCTTT.